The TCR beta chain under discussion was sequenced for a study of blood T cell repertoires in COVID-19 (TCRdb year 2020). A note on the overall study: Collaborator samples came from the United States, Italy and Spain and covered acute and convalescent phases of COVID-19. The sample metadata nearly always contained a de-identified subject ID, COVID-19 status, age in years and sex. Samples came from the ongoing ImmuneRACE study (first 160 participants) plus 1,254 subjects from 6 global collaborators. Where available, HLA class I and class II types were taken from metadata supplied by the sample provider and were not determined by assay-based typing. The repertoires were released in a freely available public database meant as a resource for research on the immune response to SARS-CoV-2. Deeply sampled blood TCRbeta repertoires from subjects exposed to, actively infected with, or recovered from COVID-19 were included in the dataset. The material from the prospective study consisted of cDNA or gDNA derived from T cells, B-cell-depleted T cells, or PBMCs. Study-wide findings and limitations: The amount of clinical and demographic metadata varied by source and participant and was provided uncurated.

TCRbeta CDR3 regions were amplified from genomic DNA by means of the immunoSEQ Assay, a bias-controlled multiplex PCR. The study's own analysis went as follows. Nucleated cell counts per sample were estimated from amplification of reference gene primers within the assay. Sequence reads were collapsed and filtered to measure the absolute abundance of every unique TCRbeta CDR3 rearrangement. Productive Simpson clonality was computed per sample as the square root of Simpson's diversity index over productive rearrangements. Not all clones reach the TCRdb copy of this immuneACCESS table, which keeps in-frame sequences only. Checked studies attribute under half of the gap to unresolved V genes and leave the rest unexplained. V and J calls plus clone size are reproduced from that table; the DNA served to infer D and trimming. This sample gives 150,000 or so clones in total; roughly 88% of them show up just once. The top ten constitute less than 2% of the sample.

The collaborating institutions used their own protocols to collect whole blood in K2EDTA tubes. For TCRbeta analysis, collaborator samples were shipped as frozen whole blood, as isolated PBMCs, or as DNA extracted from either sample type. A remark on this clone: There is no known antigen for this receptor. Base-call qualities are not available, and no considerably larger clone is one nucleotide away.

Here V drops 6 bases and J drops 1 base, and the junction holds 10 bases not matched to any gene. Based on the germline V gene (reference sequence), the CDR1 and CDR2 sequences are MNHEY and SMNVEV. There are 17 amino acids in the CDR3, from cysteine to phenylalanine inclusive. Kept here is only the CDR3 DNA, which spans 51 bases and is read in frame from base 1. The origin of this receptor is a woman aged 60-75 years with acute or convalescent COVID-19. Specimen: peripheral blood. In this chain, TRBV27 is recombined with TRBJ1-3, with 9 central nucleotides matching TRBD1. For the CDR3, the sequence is CASSPSLQGASGNTIYF. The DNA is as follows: TGTGCCAGCAGCCCTAGCCTACAGGGGGCTTCTGGAAACACCATATATTTT.